This TCR beta chain was obtained from a study of blood T cell repertoires in COVID-19 (dated by TCRdb to the early 2020s). A note on the overall study: Samples covering the acute and convalescent phases of COVID-19 were provided by collaborators in the United States, Italy and Spain. The prospective study material was composed of cDNA or gDNA derived from T cells, B-cell-depleted T cells, or PBMCs. Deeply sampled blood TCRbeta repertoires from subjects exposed to, actively infected with, or recovered from COVID-19 were included in the dataset. The repertoires were made available in a free public database intended to serve as a resource for research on the immune response to SARS-CoV-2. The samples were drawn from two sources: the first 160 participants of the ongoing ImmuneRACE study, and 950 to 1,500 subjects contributed by 6 global collaborators. The sample metadata nearly always contained a de-identified subject ID, COVID-19 status, age in years and sex. Where available, HLA class I and class II types were taken from metadata supplied by the sample provider and were not determined by assay-based typing. General findings and caveats noted by the study authors: Clinical and demographic metadata were provided uncurated, with the amount varying by source and participant.

Each collaborating institution followed its own protocols to collect whole blood in K2EDTA tubes. For TCRbeta analysis, collaborators shipped samples as frozen whole blood, isolated PBMCs, or DNA extracted from either of those sample types. In its sample, this clone was seen many times. What antigen it recognizes has not been identified. At one of its ends the junction is not consistent with the germline gene, which may arise from a read error. The germline V gene (reference sequence) supplies CDR1 LNHDA and CDR2 SQIVND. The CDR3 goes from the cysteine to the phenylalanine over 12 residues. Solely the CDR3 DNA is kept, with 36 bases framed from the first base. The immunoSEQ Assay, a bias-controlled multiplex PCR, was used to amplify TCRbeta CDR3 regions from genomic DNA. Turning to the authors' computational methods: Nucleated cell counts per sample were estimated from amplification of reference gene primers within the assay. Sequence reads were collapsed and filtered to measure the absolute abundance of every unique TCRbeta CDR3 rearrangement. For each sample, productive Simpson clonality was calculated by taking the square root of Simpson's diversity index across productive rearrangements. Entries here come from immuneACCESS through TCRdb and include only in-frame sequences with V and J called. Some clones fail to appear in such tables; in the studies checked, an unresolved V gene covers under half of the shortfall, and the cause of the remainder is unknown. That table gives V, J and clone size, and the DNA gave D and trimming. This sample lists about 210,000 clones; 80% to 90% were detected once. Roughly 8.7% of the sample is in the top ten clones.

The sequence joins TRBV19 to TRBJ1-2, with a weak D call of TRBD1 (5 bases match). The specimen was peripheral blood. The sequence came from a man aged 45-65 years with active or convalescent COVID-19. Here the CDR3 is given as CASSIKVREFAF. In nucleotides, the sequence is TGTGCCAGTAGTATAAAAGTCAGGGAATTCGCCTTC.